This paragraph reports one T cell receptor beta chain. V shed 3 bases and J shed 5 bases, with 13 bases lying between them. From germline, CDR1 is MNHNS and CDR2 SASEGT. The CDR3 is made up of 14 amino acids. The data stem from a study of blood T cells in healthy people across ages. Primed by a sample-barcoded 5' primer and a J-beta primer mix, a second PCR proceeded for roughly 6 to 12 cycles. TCRdb reprocessed the 5' RACE reads with MiXCR, giving one entry per CDR3 protein. The sample includes around 780,000 distinct CDR3 sequences, roughly 24% seen only once; the top ten take roughly 3.1%. These sequences were also reported in another study, on T cells of mothers and their children.

The chain carries TRBV6-1 and TRBJ1-1; D possibly corresponds to TRBD1 (5 bases). Sequenced input: blood. This receptor was identified in a boy aged 10-17 years in good health. As DNA, the CDR3 is TGTGCCAGCAGTGACAGGGCGGCGGGGACTGAAGCTTTCTTT. Protein sequence: CASSDRAAGTEAFF.